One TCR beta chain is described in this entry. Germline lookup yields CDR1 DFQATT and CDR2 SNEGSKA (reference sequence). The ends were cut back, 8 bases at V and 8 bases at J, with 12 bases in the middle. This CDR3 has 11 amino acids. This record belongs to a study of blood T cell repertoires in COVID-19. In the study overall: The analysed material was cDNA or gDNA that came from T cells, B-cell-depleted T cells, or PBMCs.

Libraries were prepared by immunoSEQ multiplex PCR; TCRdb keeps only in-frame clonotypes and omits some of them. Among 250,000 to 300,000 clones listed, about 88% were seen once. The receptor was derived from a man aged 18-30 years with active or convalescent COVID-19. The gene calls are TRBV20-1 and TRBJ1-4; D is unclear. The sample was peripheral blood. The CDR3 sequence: CSLEEREKLFF. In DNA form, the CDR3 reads TGCAGTCTCGAAGAGAGGGAAAAACTGTTTTTT.